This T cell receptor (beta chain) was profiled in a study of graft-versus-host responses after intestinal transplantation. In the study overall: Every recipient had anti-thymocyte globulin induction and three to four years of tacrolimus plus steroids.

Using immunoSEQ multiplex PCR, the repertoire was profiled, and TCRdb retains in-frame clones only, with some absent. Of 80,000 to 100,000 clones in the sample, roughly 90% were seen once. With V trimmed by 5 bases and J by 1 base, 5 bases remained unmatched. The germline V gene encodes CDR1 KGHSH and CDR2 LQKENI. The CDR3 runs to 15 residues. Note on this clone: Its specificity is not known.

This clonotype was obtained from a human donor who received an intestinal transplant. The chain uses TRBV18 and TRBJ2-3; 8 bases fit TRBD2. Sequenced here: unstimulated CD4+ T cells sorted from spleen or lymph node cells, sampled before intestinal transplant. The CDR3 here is CASSSQAGGTDTQYF. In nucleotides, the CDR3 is TGTGCCAGCTCATCACAAGCGGGGGGCACAGATACGCAGTATTTT.